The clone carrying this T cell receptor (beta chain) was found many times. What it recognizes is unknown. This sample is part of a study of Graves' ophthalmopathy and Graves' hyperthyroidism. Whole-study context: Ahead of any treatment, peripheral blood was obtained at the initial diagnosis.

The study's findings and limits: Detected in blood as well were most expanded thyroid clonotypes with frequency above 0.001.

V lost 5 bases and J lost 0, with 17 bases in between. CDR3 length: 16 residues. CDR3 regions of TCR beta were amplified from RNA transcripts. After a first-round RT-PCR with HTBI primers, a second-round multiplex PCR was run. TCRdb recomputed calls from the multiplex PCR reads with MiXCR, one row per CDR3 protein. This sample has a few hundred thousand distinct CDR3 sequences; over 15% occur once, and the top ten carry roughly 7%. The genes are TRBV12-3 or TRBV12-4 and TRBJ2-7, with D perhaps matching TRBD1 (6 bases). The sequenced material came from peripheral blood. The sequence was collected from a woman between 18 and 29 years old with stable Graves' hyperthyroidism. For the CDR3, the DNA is TGTGCCAGCAGTCTCTATACAGGGACGAGCTCCTACGAGCAGTACTTC. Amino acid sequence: CASSLYTGTSSYEQYF.